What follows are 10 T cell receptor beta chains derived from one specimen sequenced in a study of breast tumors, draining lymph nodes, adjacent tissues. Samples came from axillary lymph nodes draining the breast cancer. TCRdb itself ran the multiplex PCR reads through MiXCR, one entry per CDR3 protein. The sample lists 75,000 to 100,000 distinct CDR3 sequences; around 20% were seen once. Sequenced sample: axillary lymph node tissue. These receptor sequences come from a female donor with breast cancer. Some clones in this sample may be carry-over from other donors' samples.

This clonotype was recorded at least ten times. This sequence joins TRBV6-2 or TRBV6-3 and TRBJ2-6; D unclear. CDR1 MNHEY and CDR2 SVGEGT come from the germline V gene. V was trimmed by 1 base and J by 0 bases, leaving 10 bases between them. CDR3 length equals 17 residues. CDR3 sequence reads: CASSYFGPSSGANVLTF. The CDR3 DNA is TGTGCCAGCAGTTACTTCGGACCCAGCTCTGGGGCCAACGTCCTGACTTTC.

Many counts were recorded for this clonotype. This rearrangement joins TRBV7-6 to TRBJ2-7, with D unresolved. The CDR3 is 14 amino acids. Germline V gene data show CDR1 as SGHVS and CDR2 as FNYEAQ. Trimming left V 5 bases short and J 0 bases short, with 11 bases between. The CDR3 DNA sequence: TGTGCCAGCAGCACAACCACGAGCTCCTACGAGCAGTACTTC. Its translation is CASSTTTSSYEQYF. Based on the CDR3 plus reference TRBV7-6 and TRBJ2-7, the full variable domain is GAGVSQSPRYKVTKRGQDVALRCDPISGHVSLYWYRQALGQGPEFLTYFNYEAQQDKSGLPNDRFSAERPEGSISTLTIQRTEQRDSAMYRCASSTTTSSYEQYFGPGTRLTVT.

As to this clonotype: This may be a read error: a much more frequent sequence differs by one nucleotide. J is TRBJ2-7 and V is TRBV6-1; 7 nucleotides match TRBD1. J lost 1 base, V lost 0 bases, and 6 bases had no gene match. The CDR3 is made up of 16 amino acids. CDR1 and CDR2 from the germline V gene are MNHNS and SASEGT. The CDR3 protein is CASSEASGTESYEQYF. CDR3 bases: TGTGCCAGCAGTGAAGCCAGTGGGACAGAGTCCTACGAGCAGTACTTC.

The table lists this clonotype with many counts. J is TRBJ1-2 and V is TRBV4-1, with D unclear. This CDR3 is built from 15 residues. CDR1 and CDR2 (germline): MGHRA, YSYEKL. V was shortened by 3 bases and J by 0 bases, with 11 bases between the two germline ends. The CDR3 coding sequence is TGCGCCAGCAGCCAGCAGGACCGGGCTAACTATGGCTACACCTTC. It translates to CASSQQDRANYGYTF.

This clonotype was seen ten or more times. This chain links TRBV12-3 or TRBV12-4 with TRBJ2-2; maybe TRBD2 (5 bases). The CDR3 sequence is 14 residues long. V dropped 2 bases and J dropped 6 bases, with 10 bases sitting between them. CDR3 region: CASSLKGGSGELFF. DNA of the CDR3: TGTGCCAGCAGTTTAAAGGGCGGGTCCGGGGAGCTGTTTTTT.

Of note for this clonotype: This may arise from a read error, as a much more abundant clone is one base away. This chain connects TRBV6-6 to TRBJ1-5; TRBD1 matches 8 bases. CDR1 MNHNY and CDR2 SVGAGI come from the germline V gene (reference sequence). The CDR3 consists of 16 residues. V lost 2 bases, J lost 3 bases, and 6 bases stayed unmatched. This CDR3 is CASSYLQGATNQPQHF. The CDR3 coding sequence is TGTGCCAGCAGTTACCTCCAGGGGGCTACCAATCAGCCCCAGCATTTT.

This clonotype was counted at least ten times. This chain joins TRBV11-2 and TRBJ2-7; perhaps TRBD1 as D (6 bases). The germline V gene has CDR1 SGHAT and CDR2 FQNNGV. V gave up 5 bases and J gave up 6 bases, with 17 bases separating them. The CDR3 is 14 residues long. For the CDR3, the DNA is TGTGCCAGCAGCGCGGGCAGCCAGGGGACCGAGCAGTACTTC. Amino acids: CASSAGSQGTEQYF.

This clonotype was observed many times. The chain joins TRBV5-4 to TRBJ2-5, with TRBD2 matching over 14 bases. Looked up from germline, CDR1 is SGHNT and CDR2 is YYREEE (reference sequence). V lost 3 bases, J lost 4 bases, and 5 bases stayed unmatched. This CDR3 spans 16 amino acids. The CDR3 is CASSSGLAGGGETQYF. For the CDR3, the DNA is TGTGCCAGCAGCTCAGGACTAGCGGGAGGTGGAGAGACCCAGTACTTC.

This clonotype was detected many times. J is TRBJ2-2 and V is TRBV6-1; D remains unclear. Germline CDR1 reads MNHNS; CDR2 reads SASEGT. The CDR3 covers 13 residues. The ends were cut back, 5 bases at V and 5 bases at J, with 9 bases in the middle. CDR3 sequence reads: CASSNPGTGELFF. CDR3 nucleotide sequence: TGTGCCAGCAGTAATCCCGGGACCGGGGAGCTGTTTTTT.

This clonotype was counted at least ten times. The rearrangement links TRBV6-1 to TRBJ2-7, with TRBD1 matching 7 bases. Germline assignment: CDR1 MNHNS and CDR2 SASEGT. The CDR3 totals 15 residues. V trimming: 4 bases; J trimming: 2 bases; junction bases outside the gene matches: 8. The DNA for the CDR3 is TGTGCCAGCAGTGTTCGATCGACAGGGCCCTACGAGCAGTACTTC. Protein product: CASSVRSTGPYEQYF.